Shown below are 32 T cell receptor beta chains from a single sample sequenced in a study of blood T cell repertoires in COVID-19. The assay was immunoSEQ multiplex PCR, and TCRdb's table has in-frame clones only and misses some. The profile covers 85,000 to 90,000 clones, with roughly 89% appearing a single time and approximately 5.2% taken by the ten largest. The sample comprised peripheral blood. The receptors were sampled from a woman of 80 years or more with active COVID-19.

V and J are TRBV5-5 and TRBJ2-7; a possible D gene is TRBD1 (7 bases). Per the germline V gene, CDR1 is SGHKS and CDR2 is YYEKEE (reference sequence). Trimming removed 4 bases at V and 0 bases at J, with 11 bases between. The CDR3 is 14 residues long. DNA for the CDR3: TGTGCCAGCAGCCGGAGGGACAGCTCCTACGAGCAGTACTTC. This codes for CASSRRDSSYEQYF.

This chain links TRBV18 with TRBJ1-2; 7 nucleotides agree with TRBD1. The germline gives CDR1 KGHSH, CDR2 LQKENI. V was clipped by 10 bases and J by 0 bases; unmatched bases: 20. The CDR3 is 18 amino acids. DNA for the CDR3: TGTGCCAACATCCCGGGACAGCAAAAAAGGGCCCCTAACTATGGCTACACCTTC. Protein sequence: CANIPGQQKRAPNYGYTF.

CDR3 residues: CASSRQGRNTEAFF. In DNA, the CDR3 is TGTGCCAGTAGTAGACAGGGGAGGAACACTGAAGCTTTCTTT. This chain links TRBV19 with TRBJ1-1; 8 bases line up with TRBD1. The V gene end was trimmed by 4 bases and the J gene end by 1 base; junction bases not matched to a gene: 2. This CDR3 is built from 14 residues. The germline V gene has CDR1 LNHDA and CDR2 SQIVND (reference sequence).

The chain combines TRBV9 with TRBJ2-5, with unresolved D. The V end was cut by 4 bases, the J end by 2 bases, with 9 bases between. CDR1 is SGDLS and CDR2 is YYNGEE in the germline V gene. The CDR3 loop spans 13 amino acids. The CDR3, as DNA: TGTGCCAGCAGCTTTACAGAGCAAGAGACCCAGTACTTC. It is translated as CASSFTEQETQYF. Full variable domain (missing parts from reference TRBV9 and TRBJ2-5): DSGVTQTPKHLITATGQRVTLRCSPRSGDLSVYWYQQSLDQGLQFLIQYYNGEERAKGNILERFSAQQFPDLHSELNLSSLELGDSALYFCASSFTEQETQYFGPGTRLLVL.

V usage is TRBV2 and J usage is TRBJ1-4, with TRBD1 matching over 7 bases. The length of the CDR3 is 15 residues. With 6 bases clipped from V and 6 bases from J, the junction kept 10 bases outside the gene matches. Germline values: CDR1 SNHLY, CDR2 FYNNEI. CDR3 protein: CASRRLGGEDEKLFF. The CDR3 region has the DNA TGTGCCAGCAGAAGACTAGGGGGCGAGGATGAAAAACTGTTTTTT.

The chain uses TRBV7-2 and TRBJ2-1; D may be TRBD2 (5 bases). The V gene lost 2 bases and the J gene lost 7 bases, with 18 bases spanning the gap. Germline loops: CDR1 SGHTA, CDR2 FQGNSA. The CDR3 extends over 16 amino acids. The CDR3 sequence: CASSLLGGWSGNEQFF. CDR3 coding DNA: TGTGCCAGCAGCTTACTAGGCGGGTGGTCGGGGAATGAGCAGTTCTTC.

The chain couples TRBV4-1 to TRBJ2-1; 7 bases agree with TRBD2. Germline assignment: CDR1 MGHRA and CDR2 YSYEKL. The CDR3 is 16 residues long. With V trimmed by 4 bases and J by 5 bases, 11 bases remained unmatched. The CDR3 here is CASSPGGAGLNNEQFF. In DNA, the CDR3 is TGCGCCAGCAGCCCCGGGGGAGCGGGACTCAACAATGAGCAGTTCTTC.

The chain employs TRBV28 and TRBJ2-7; maybe TRBD2 (7 bases). CDR1 is MDHEN and CDR2 is SYDVKM in the germline V gene. V was shortened by 1 base and J by 0 bases, with 16 bases between the two germline ends. CDR3 length: 17 residues. The CDR3: CASSLYGGGPSSYEQYF. The CDR3 nucleotides read TGTGCCAGCAGTTTATATGGGGGGGGGCCGAGCTCCTACGAGCAGTACTTC.

The chain links TRBV18 to TRBJ2-3; 9 bases fit TRBD2. V lost 6 bases to trimming and J lost 6 bases; unmatched junction nucleotides: 22. This CDR3 has 19 amino acids. Germline lookup yields CDR1 KGHSH and CDR2 LQKENI. The CDR3 DNA follows: TGTGCCAGCTCCCCCCGGCCTTCTTACGTAAGCGGGAGGATGGATACGCAGTATTTT. Translating gives CASSPRPSYVSGRMDTQYF.

The table lists this clone with a few counts. V gene TRBV7-3 combines with J gene TRBJ2-5, with D hard to call. The CDR3 extends over 13 amino acids. Trimming pared 6 bases from V and 0 bases from J, leaving 8 bases between. Looked up from germline, CDR1 is SGHTA and CDR2 is FQGTGA. The CDR3 sequence: CASSAKYQETQYF. The CDR3 DNA sequence: TGTGCCAGCAGTGCTAAGTACCAAGAGACCCAGTACTTC.

The chain has TRBV6-2 or TRBV6-3 and TRBJ2-4; TRBD1 aligns across 8 bases. V shed 4 bases and J 2 bases; nucleotides not matched to a gene: 16. Germline-derived CDR1 and CDR2 are MNHEY and SVGEGT. There are 19 residues in the CDR3. CDR3 amino acids: CASSSRHRQGLGTKNIQYF. The CDR3 DNA reads as TGTGCCAGCAGTTCCCGCCACCGACAGGGGTTGGGGACCAAAAACATTCAGTACTTC.

The genes are TRBV3-1 (or the pseudogene TRBV3-2) and TRBJ2-7; D is possibly TRBD2 (5 bases). Per germline, CDR1 LGHDT and CDR2 YNNKEL (reference sequence). This CDR3 region has 17 residues. Trimming stripped 3 bases from V and 2 bases from J, with 20 bases between. Here the CDR3 reads CASSHSRRKAVPYEQYF. In DNA, the CDR3 is TGTGCCAGCAGCCATTCCAGGAGGAAGGCCGTCCCCTACGAGCAGTACTTC.

The rearrangement uses TRBV21-1 and TRBJ2-4; the table assigns TRBD2, which was not confirmed against the DNA. TRBV21-1 is reported as a pseudogene. The CDR3 spans 16 residues. CDR3 nucleotide sequence: TGTGCCAGCAGCAAATGGGAGAAAGGGACCAAAAACATTCAGTACTTC. Translation: CASSKWEKGTKNIQYF.

The chain couples TRBV6-5 to TRBJ1-5; 7 bases align to TRBD1. Germline CDR1 MNHEY, CDR2 SVGAGI. Trimming removed 6 bases from V and 3 bases from J; junction bases left unmatched: 2. The CDR3 totals 13 residues. CDR3 amino acids: CASRTGHNQPQHF. The CDR3 DNA follows: TGTGCCAGCAGGACAGGGCACAATCAGCCCCAGCATTTT.

The chain combines TRBV6-2 or TRBV6-3 with TRBJ2-3; TRBD2 matches 9 bases. The J segment lost 5 bases and the V segment lost 6 bases, leaving 9 bases of the junction unmatched. Germline CDR1 reads MNHEY; CDR2 reads SVGEGT. The CDR3 spans 15 residues. Here the CDR3 DNA reads TGTGCCAGCAGCCGTAGCGGGAGCGGGATAGATACGCAGTATTTT. It specifies CASSRSGSGIDTQYF.

The rearrangement links TRBV28 to TRBJ2-1, with 9 bases identical to TRBD1. After removal of 2 bases from V and 9 bases from J, the junction contained 11 bases not matched to a gene. This CDR3 has 16 residues. CDR1 is MDHEN, CDR2 SYDVKM, per germline. Here the CDR3 reads CASSLSGTGFVGEQFF. Written as DNA, the CDR3 is TGTGCCAGCAGTTTAAGTGGGACAGGGTTTGTTGGTGAGCAGTTCTTC.

This clone turned up a few times. This sequence joins TRBV19 and TRBJ2-2; 7 nucleotides align to TRBD1. This CDR3 has 16 amino acids. V gave up 3 bases and J gave up 0 bases; unmatched junction bases: 4. Germline assignment: CDR1 LNHDA and CDR2 SQIVND (reference sequence). This CDR3 reads CASSIIGTANTGELFF. DNA for the CDR3: TGTGCCAGTAGTATCATCGGGACAGCGAACACCGGGGAGCTGTTTTTT.

This clone was found once. This chain uses TRBV2 with TRBJ1-4; D not certain. Germline CDR1 is SNHLY and CDR2 is FYNNEI. This CDR3 spans 15 amino acids. Trimming removed 5 bases at V and 4 bases at J, with 14 bases between. CDR3 sequence (DNA): TGTGCCAGCAGTTTGGCGGAGGGTGGTAATGAAAAACTGTTTTTT. Translating it yields CASSLAEGGNEKLFF.

This rearrangement joins TRBV7-3 to TRBJ2-1; a weak D match, TRBD2 (6 bases). Trimming took 4 bases from V and 8 from J, leaving 18 bases between them. The V gene's germline CDR1 is SGHTA and CDR2 FQGTGA. The CDR3 loop spans 15 amino acids. The CDR3 nucleotides read TGTGCCAGCAGCTCCAACCCGACTAGAACCCATGAGCAGTTCTTC. Protein sequence: CASSSNPTRTHEQFF.

The rearrangement uses TRBV7-9 and TRBJ2-7, with a weak D call TRBD1 (5 bases). The CDR3 has 14 residues. Germline loops: CDR1 SEHNR, CDR2 FQNEAQ (reference sequence). V lost 2 bases, J lost 2 bases, and 10 bases lay in between. The CDR3 coding sequence is TGTGCCAGCAGCTTATCGCAAGGGGCCTACGAGCAGTACTTC. Encoded protein: CASSLSQGAYEQYF. The whole variable domain, filled in from reference TRBV7-9 and TRBJ2-7, reads DTGVSQNPRHKITKRGQNVTFRCDPISEHNRLYWYRQTLGQGPEFLTYFQNEAQLEKSRLLSDRFSAERPKGSFSTLEIQRTEQGDSAMYLCASSLSQGAYEQYFGPGTRLTVT.

The genes are TRBV7-6 and TRBJ2-7, with 9 bases that match TRBD2. The CDR3 is made up of 15 amino acids. V was clipped by 0 bases and J by 5 bases; unmatched bases: 5. The germline V gene has CDR1 SGHVS and CDR2 FNYEAQ. CDR3 residues: CASSLAGSGSDEQYF. CDR3 coding DNA: TGTGCCAGCAGCTTAGCGGGTAGCGGGAGCGACGAGCAGTACTTC.

The rearrangement joins TRBV6-2 or TRBV6-3 to TRBJ2-2; TRBD2 agrees at 12 bases. This CDR3 has 18 residues. J gave up 5 bases and V 2 bases, and 9 bases lay outside the gene matches. Germline V gene lookup returns CDR1 MNHEY and CDR2 SVGEGT. DNA of the CDR3: TGTGCCAGCAGTTACCCACTTCTAGCGGGAGGGGGTACCGGGGAGCTGTTTTTT. This gives the protein CASSYPLLAGGGTGELFF.

CDR3 residues: CASSLGVFLGRGNTGELFF. CDR3 nucleotides: TGTGCCAGCAGCTTAGGGGTCTTTTTAGGGCGGGGGAACACCGGGGAGCTGTTTTTT. The chain combines TRBV7-8 with TRBJ2-2; D might be TRBD2 (6 bases). This CDR3 region has 19 residues. CDR1 and CDR2 from the germline V gene are SGHVS and FQNEAQ. V lost 1 base, J lost 1 base, and 19 bases lay in between.

In DNA, the CDR3 is TGTGCCAGCAGAGGACAGGGTTCCTATGGCTACACCTTC. Its protein product is CASRGQGSYGYTF. V usage is TRBV12-3 or TRBV12-4 and J usage is TRBJ1-2, with 8 positions matching TRBD1. This CDR3 contains 13 residues. Trimming removed 6 bases from V and 4 bases from J; junction bases left unmatched: 4.

The chain employs TRBV27 and TRBJ2-4; D gene ambiguous. Germline lookup yields CDR1 MNHEY and CDR2 SMNVEV (reference sequence). The V and J ends lost 0 bases and 0 bases respectively, with 12 bases between them. CDR3 length equals 17 residues. DNA for the CDR3: TGTGCCAGCAGTTTATCCCGGGTAGGCGTAGCCAAAAACATTCAGTACTTC. This sequence encodes CASSLSRVGVAKNIQYF.

The V gene is TRBV2, the J gene TRBJ2-3; 7 nucleotides align to TRBD2. This CDR3 is 15 amino acids long. J was trimmed by 5 bases and V by 6 bases; bases with no gene match: 11. CDR1 and CDR2 (germline): SNHLY, FYNNEI. For the CDR3, the DNA is TGTGCCAGCAGCCCGGCTAGCGGTGGAGTAGATACGCAGTATTTT. Protein sequence: CASSPASGGVDTQYF.

The chain combines TRBV6-5 with TRBJ1-1, with 9 bases lining up with TRBD1. This CDR3 has 13 amino acids. Germline values: CDR1 MNHEY, CDR2 SVGAGI. With 10 bases clipped from V and 3 bases from J, the junction kept 6 bases outside the gene matches. CDR3 coding DNA: TGTGCCACCGGGACAGGGACGGACACTGAAGCTTTCTTT. The encoded protein is CATGTGTDTEAFF.

V gene TRBV25-1 combines with J gene TRBJ2-1, with 13 bases identical to TRBD2. The CDR3 runs to 18 residues. Trimming cost V 0 bases and J 4 bases; bases outside gene matches: 6. Germline CDR1 is MGHDK and CDR2 is SYGVNS. This chain's CDR3 is CASSEYRTSGSLYNEQFF. CDR3 bases: TGTGCCAGCAGTGAATATAGGACTAGCGGGAGCCTATACAATGAGCAGTTCTTC.

This chain joins TRBV3-1 (or the pseudogene TRBV3-2) and TRBJ2-7, with 9 nucleotides matching TRBD2. The CDR3 consists of 16 residues. J lost 6 bases, V lost 0 bases, and 9 bases had no gene match. The germline CDR1 and CDR2 sequences are LGHDT and YNNKEL (reference sequence). The CDR3 loop is CASSQDRLAGLGEQYF. As DNA, the CDR3 is TGTGCCAGCAGCCAAGATCGGCTAGCGGGGTTGGGCGAGCAGTACTTC.

The chain carries TRBV10-2 and TRBJ2-3; 12 bases align to TRBD2. The CDR3 runs to 14 residues. The V and J ends lost 4 bases and 5 bases, in that order; junction bases with no gene match: 1. Germline V CDR1 and CDR2: WSHSY, SAAADI. CDR3 nucleotide sequence: TGCGCCAGCAGTGTGACTAGCGGGAGAGATACGCAGTATTTT. Its protein product is CASSVTSGRDTQYF.

The chain couples TRBV27 to TRBJ2-6, with D perhaps matching TRBD2 (7 bases). This CDR3 has 17 residues. V dropped 3 bases and J dropped 3 bases, with 15 bases sitting between them. The germline V gene has CDR1 MNHEY and CDR2 SMNVEV (reference sequence). The CDR3 sequence is CASSFRGASGGANVLTF. For the CDR3, the DNA is TGTGCCAGCAGTTTCCGGGGGGCGTCGGGTGGGGCCAACGTCCTGACTTTC.

The chain carries TRBV3-1 (or the pseudogene TRBV3-2) and TRBJ2-1, with 8 positions matching TRBD1. Germline V gene data show CDR1 as LGHDT and CDR2 as YNNKEL (reference sequence). The CDR3 is made up of 17 amino acids. The trim removed 4 bases at V and 3 bases at J, leaving 11 bases unmatched. DNA of the CDR3: TGTGCCAGCAGCCGAGAGATTAGACAGGGGCGCTACAATGAGCAGTTCTTC. Its protein product is CASSREIRQGRYNEQFF.